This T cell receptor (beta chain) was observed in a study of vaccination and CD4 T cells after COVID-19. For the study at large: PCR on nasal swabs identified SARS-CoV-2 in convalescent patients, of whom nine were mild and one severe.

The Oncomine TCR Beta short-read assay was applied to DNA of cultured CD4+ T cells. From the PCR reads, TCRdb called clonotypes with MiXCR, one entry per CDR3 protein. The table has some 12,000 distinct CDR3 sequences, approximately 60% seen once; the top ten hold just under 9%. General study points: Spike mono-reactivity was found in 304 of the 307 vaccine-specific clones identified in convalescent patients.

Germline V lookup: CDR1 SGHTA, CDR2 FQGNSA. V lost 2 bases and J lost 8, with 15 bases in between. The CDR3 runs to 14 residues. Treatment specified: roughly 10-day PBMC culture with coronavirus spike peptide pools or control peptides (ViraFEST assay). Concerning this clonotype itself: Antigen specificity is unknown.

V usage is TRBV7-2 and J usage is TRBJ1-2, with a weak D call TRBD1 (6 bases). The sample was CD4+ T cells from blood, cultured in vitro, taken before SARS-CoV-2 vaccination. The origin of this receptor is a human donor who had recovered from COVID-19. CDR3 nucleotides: TGTGCCAGCAGCTTATTGGGGGCCGCGGGAGGCTACACCTTC. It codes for CASSLLGAAGGYTF.